A single sample gave rise to the 25 T cell receptor beta chains below, sequenced in a study of blood T cell repertoires in COVID-19. Profiling relied on immunoSEQ multiplex PCR, and the TCRdb table lists in-frame clones only, not all of them. The sample consists of around 300,000 clones, 65% to 90% of them appearing once. Material for sequencing was peripheral blood. The source is a human donor in a cohort sampled during active COVID-19.

The V call is TRBV7-2, the J call TRBJ2-2; 12 nucleotides agree with TRBD2. The germline gives CDR1 SGHTA, CDR2 FQGNSA. V gave up 3 bases and J gave up 4 bases; unmatched junction bases: 6. This CDR3 is 17 amino acids long. The CDR3 loop reads CASSLTSGRWSTGELFF. CDR3 bases: TGTGCCAGCAGCTTGACTAGCGGGAGATGGTCCACCGGGGAGCTGTTTTTT.

The chain combines TRBV10-1 with TRBJ1-4; possible D gene TRBD1, 6 bases. Germline values: CDR1 WNHNN, CDR2 SYGVQD (reference sequence). CDR3 length: 14 residues. Between the trimmed V and J ends, which lost 8 bases and 5 bases, there was a span of 15 bases. The CDR3 DNA is TGCGCCAGCCTTGGGGGGGCGCAGAATGAAAAACTGTTTTTT. Its translation is CASLGGAQNEKLFF.

The chain joins TRBV7-8 to TRBJ2-7, with D hard to call. Germline-derived CDR1 and CDR2 are SGHVS and FQNEAQ. CDR3 length: 13 amino acids. Trimming left V 1 base short and J 3 bases short, with 7 bases between. The CDR3 DNA reads TGTGCCAGCAGCTTAGGCGGATACTACGAGCAGTACTTC. Translating it yields CASSLGGYYEQYF.

On this clone itself: Mismatch with germline at one junction end may stem from a read error. The rearrangement uses TRBV4-1 and TRBJ1-1; no reliable D call. This CDR3 spans 13 amino acids. Germline loops: CDR1 MGHRA, CDR2 YSYEKL. The CDR3 bases are TGCGCCAGCAGCCAACCCGGGTACACTAAAGCTTTCTTT. Amino acid sequence: CASSQPGYTKAFF.

This clone was picked up one time. The gene calls are TRBV18 and TRBJ1-4; D is possibly TRBD1 (5 bases). Germline V lookup: CDR1 KGHSH, CDR2 LQKENI. CDR3 length equals 15 residues. V lost 6 bases to trimming and J lost 3 bases, with 14 bases between them. The CDR3 reads CASSRNGGANEKLFF. CDR3 nucleotide sequence: TGTGCCAGCTCCCGGAATGGGGGGGCTAATGAAAAACTGTTTTTT. The full variable domain, in which reference TRBV18 and TRBJ1-4 provide the parts outside the CDR3, is NAGVMQNPRHLVRRRGQEARLRCSPMKGHSHVYWYRQLPEEGLKFMVYLQKENIIDESGMPKERFSAEFPKEGPSILRIQQVVRGDSAAYFCASSRNGGANEKLFFGSGTQLSVL.

This clone has only a few counts. The chain is built from TRBV5-4 and TRBJ2-2; 12 positions agree with TRBD2. The CDR3 sequence is 17 residues long. V lost 0 bases to trimming and J lost 5 bases; unmatched junction nucleotides: 5. Germline values: CDR1 SGHNT, CDR2 YYREEE (reference sequence). The CDR3 reads CASSLAGLAGWTGELFF. The CDR3 nucleotides read TGTGCCAGCAGCTTGGCCGGACTAGCGGGATGGACCGGGGAGCTGTTTTTT.

The chain has TRBV3-1 (or the pseudogene TRBV3-2) and TRBJ2-1; 9 bases agree with TRBD2. Germline-derived CDR1 and CDR2 are LGHDT and YNNKEL (reference sequence). The CDR3 length is 15 residues. V gave up 4 bases and J gave up 8 bases; unmatched junction bases: 9. The CDR3 coding sequence is TGTGCCAGCAGCCTTACTAGCGGGTCCCACGATGAGCAGTTCTTC. Encoded protein: CASSLTSGSHDEQFF.

This chain joins TRBV12-3 or TRBV12-4 and TRBJ2-7; D might be TRBD2 (5 bases). Trimming removed 3 bases from V and 4 bases from J, with 10 bases in between. The CDR3 has 13 amino acids. The CDR3 DNA is TGTGCCAGCAGTTTTACGGGATTGTACGAGCAGTACTTC. Protein sequence: CASSFTGLYEQYF.

The chain carries TRBV3-1 (or the pseudogene TRBV3-2) and TRBJ1-1; a possible D gene is TRBD1 (5 bases). The V gene's germline CDR1 is LGHDT and CDR2 YNNKEL (reference sequence). This CDR3 has 14 residues. V lost 4 bases to trimming and J lost 8 bases, with 17 bases between them. The CDR3 nucleotides are TGTGCCAGCAGCCCAGCGTGGGGGGGGATGGAAGCTTTCTTT. Its translation: CASSPAWGGMEAFF.

V usage is TRBV4-3 and J usage is TRBJ2-7; 10 bases map to TRBD2. This CDR3 region has 19 residues. The germline CDR1 and CDR2 sequences are LGHNA and YSLEER. J lost 3 bases, V lost 2 bases, and 16 bases had no gene match. In DNA, the CDR3 is TGCGCCAGCAGCCAACCCCGGGGTCTAGCGGGAGAGGATGGCTACGAGCAGTACTTC. It is translated as CASSQPRGLAGEDGYEQYF.

This chain uses TRBV15 with TRBJ1-1, with 9 positions matching TRBD1. Germline values: CDR1 LNHNV, CDR2 YYDKDF (reference sequence). The CDR3 loop spans 15 amino acids. Unmatched junction bases numbered 1, after V lost 1 base and J lost 1 base. The CDR3, as DNA: TGTGCCACCAGCAGAGGGGGACAGGGGAACACTGAAGCTTTCTTT. Its translation: CATSRGGQGNTEAFF.

V usage is TRBV19 and J usage is TRBJ1-1; D remains ambiguous. The ends were cut back, 4 bases at V and 6 bases at J, with 12 bases in the middle. Germline loops: CDR1 LNHDA, CDR2 SQIVND (reference sequence). This CDR3 contains 13 residues. In DNA form, the CDR3 reads TGTGCCAGTAGTACGGGGTTTAAGTCTGAAGCTTTCTTT. It is translated as CASSTGFKSEAFF.

The chain combines TRBV5-1 with TRBJ2-1, with TRBD2 matching 14 bases. The germline gives CDR1 SGHRS, CDR2 YFSETQ. The V and J ends lost 7 bases and 6 bases, in that order; junction bases with no gene match: 6. CDR3 length equals 15 residues. The CDR3 here is CASFPGTSGSNEQFF. CDR3 in DNA: TGCGCCAGCTTCCCCGGGACTAGCGGGAGCAATGAGCAGTTCTTC.

The chain combines TRBV7-2 with TRBJ2-5, with D possibly being TRBD1 (6 bases). Germline lookup yields CDR1 SGHTA and CDR2 FQGNSA. V lost 5 bases and J lost 2, with 12 bases in between. The CDR3 covers 14 residues. CDR3 sequence: CASSRGTLQETQYF. DNA for the CDR3: TGTGCCAGCAGCAGGGGGACATTACAAGAGACCCAGTACTTC.

V and J are TRBV7-3 and TRBJ2-1; 8 nucleotides match TRBD2. In germline, CDR1 is SGHTA, CDR2 FQGTGA. V was clipped by 5 bases and J by 5 bases; unmatched bases: 5. The CDR3 contains 14 residues. CDR3 sequence reads: CASSRGLGDNEQFF. The CDR3 DNA sequence: TGTGCCAGCAGCCGGGGACTAGGGGACAATGAGCAGTTCTTC.

This clone has just one count. This rearrangement joins TRBV19 to TRBJ2-3; weak D call: TRBD2 (6 bases). Trimming cost V 6 bases and J 1 base, with 20 bases left between them. Germline assignment: CDR1 LNHDA and CDR2 SQIVND (reference sequence). The CDR3 has 17 residues. The DNA for the CDR3 is TGTGCCAGTAGCCCCCGTGGGGGGTGGTTGGGCACAGATACGCAGTATTTT. Encoded protein: CASSPRGGWLGTDTQYF.

The chain employs TRBV19 and TRBJ2-1; perhaps TRBD2 as D (5 bases). Germline CDR1 reads LNHDA; CDR2 reads SQIVND (reference sequence). Trimming took 1 base from V and 8 from J, leaving 9 bases between them. This CDR3 is built from 13 residues. In nucleotides, the CDR3 is TGTGCCAGTAGTATAGTCACGGGGTATGAGCAGTTCTTC. Translation: CASSIVTGYEQFF.

The chain couples TRBV28 to TRBJ2-4; D possibly corresponds to TRBD2 (5 bases). The CDR3 runs 14 residues. The V gene's germline CDR1 is MDHEN and CDR2 SYDVKM. Between the trimmed V and J ends, which lost 5 bases and 13 bases, there was a span of 21 bases. CDR3 bases: TGTGCCAGCAGTCCTCCTTCTGTGGGAACGGGACAGTACTTC. Amino acid sequence: CASSPPSVGTGQYF.

This chain joins TRBV6-5 and TRBJ2-3; possible D gene TRBD2, 5 bases. This CDR3 region has 13 residues. In germline, CDR1 is MNHEY, CDR2 SVGAGI. Trimming took 6 bases from V and 4 from J, leaving 11 bases between them. The CDR3 loop reads CASREGLPDTQYF. Written as DNA, the CDR3 is TGTGCCAGCAGAGAGGGTTTGCCAGATACGCAGTATTTT.

J is TRBJ2-1 and V is TRBV28, with unresolved D. Germline values: CDR1 MDHEN, CDR2 SYDVKM. Trimming cost V 4 bases and J 12 bases, with 13 bases left between them. The CDR3 is 12 residues long. CDR3 sequence: CASSSLPGGQFF. The CDR3 nucleotides are TGTGCCAGCAGTTCCCTTCCCGGTGGGCAGTTCTTC.

The rearrangement links TRBV2 to TRBJ1-1; no clear D. CDR3 length: 13 residues. Looked up from germline, CDR1 is SNHLY and CDR2 is FYNNEI. Trimming took 8 bases from V and 4 from J, leaving 14 bases between them. CDR3 DNA sequence: TGTGCCAGCCTAAGACCGGGGTCCACTGAAGCTTTCTTT. Translating it yields CASLRPGSTEAFF.

Comment on this clone: Other DNA sequences in the same sample also yield this CDR3. This chain joins TRBV11-3 and TRBJ2-1, with a tentative D call TRBD2 (5 bases). CDR3 length: 13 amino acids. V was clipped by 1 base and J by 4 bases, with 5 bases between them. CDR1 SGHNT and CDR2 YENEEA come from the germline V gene. In DNA form, the CDR3 reads TGTGCCAGCAGCTTAGGAGGGTACAATGAGCAGTTCTTC. Its protein product is CASSLGGYNEQFF.

The rearrangement joins TRBV6-1 to TRBJ1-5; perhaps TRBD1 as D (5 bases). CDR3 length: 14 amino acids. Between the trimmed V and J ends, which lost 2 bases and 7 bases, there was a span of 12 bases. Germline assignment: CDR1 MNHNS and CDR2 SASEGT. CDR3 region: CASSEQGIRQPQHF. CDR3 sequence (DNA): TGTGCCAGCAGTGAACAGGGTATCCGGCAGCCCCAGCATTTT.

This clone was seen a single time. The rearrangement links TRBV5-8 to TRBJ2-3; D is ambiguous. This CDR3 is 13 amino acids long. CDR1 SGHTS and CDR2 YDEGEE come from the germline V gene. V was cut by 4 bases and J by 1 base, with 7 bases left in between. CDR3 residues: CASSQTGTDTQYF. The CDR3 DNA follows: TGTGCCAGCAGCCAGACTGGCACAGATACGCAGTATTTT. Drawing the rest from reference TRBV5-8 and TRBJ2-3, the complete variable domain is EAGVTQSPTHLIKTRGQQATLRCSPISGHTSVYWYQQALGLGLQFLLWYDEGEERNRGNFPPRFSGRQFPNYSSELNVNALELEDSALYLCASSQTGTDTQYFGPGTRLTVL.

V gene TRBV30 combines with J gene TRBJ2-3; D might be TRBD1 (6 bases). Germline loops: CDR1 GTSNPN, CDR2 SVGIG (reference sequence). V was trimmed by 7 bases and J by 0 bases, leaving 11 bases between them. This CDR3 is 13 amino acids long. The CDR3, as DNA: TGTGCCTTCCGACAGGCTAGCACAGATACGCAGTATTTT. This encodes CAFRQASTDTQYF.